Reported below is one T cell receptor (beta chain). Its antigen is unidentified. These data come from a study of cytotoxic CD8 clonotypes in ibrutinib-treated CLL. Study results and limitations: At the start, clonality exceeded age-matched healthy donors and followed circulating CD8+ T-cell counts.

This CDR3 contains 11 residues. V was shortened by 6 bases and J by 6 bases, with 5 bases between the two germline ends. Germline V lookup: CDR1 MNHNS, CDR2 SASEGT. Sequencing was designed to attain a depth spanning 1 in 200,000 to 1 in 1 million T cells. The assay was immunoSEQ multiplex PCR, and TCRdb's table has in-frame clones only and misses some. The sample has about 15,000 clones, roughly 66% seen once. The sequence was obtained from a human donor with chronic lymphocytic leukemia. V usage is TRBV6-1 and J usage is TRBJ2-2; D is uncertain. This specimen was PBMCs, taken before ibrutinib treatment. DNA of the CDR3: TGTGCCAGCAGCCCATCCGGGGAGCTGTTTTTT. This codes for CASSPSGELFF.